The 2 T cell receptor beta chains below come from one sample, sequenced in a study of cytomegalovirus exposure and HLA in healthy donors. The PCR contained 60 Vbeta and 13 Jbeta primers. Generated by immunoSEQ multiplex PCR, the TCRdb table keeps only in-frame clones and is missing some. The repertoire holds fewer than 200,000 clones, with around 87% as singletons. Sequencing input: PBMCs. The origin of the receptors is a boy younger than 10 in good health and CMV-seronegative.

The rearrangement links TRBV11-2 to TRBJ2-7; tentative D call: TRBD1 (6 bases). Germline assignment: CDR1 SGHAT and CDR2 FQNNGV. The CDR3 is 17 residues long. V was trimmed by 0 bases and J by 4 bases, leaving 19 bases between them. CDR3 loop: CASSLDHGSGHPYEQYF. The CDR3 DNA is TGTGCCAGCAGCTTAGATCACGGGTCGGGACACCCATACGAGCAGTACTTC.

The sample holds one count of this clone. V gene TRBV7-9 combines with J gene TRBJ1-6; 9 bases map to TRBD1. Per the germline V gene, CDR1 is SEHNR and CDR2 is FQNEAQ (reference sequence). The CDR3 contains 13 residues. V gave up 8 bases and J gave up 9 bases; unmatched junction bases: 5. The CDR3 reads CASGDRDGSPLHF. CDR3 nucleotide sequence: TGTGCCAGCGGGGACAGGGATGGTTCACCCCTCCACTTT.